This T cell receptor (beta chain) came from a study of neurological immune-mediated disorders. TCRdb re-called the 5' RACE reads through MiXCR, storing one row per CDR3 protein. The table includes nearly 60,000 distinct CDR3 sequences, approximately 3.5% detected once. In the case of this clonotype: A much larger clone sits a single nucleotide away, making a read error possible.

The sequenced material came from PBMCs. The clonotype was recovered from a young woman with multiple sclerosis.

CDR3 region: CASTGGSRGGALQFF. CDR3 DNA: TGTGCCAGCACCGGCGGCTCTAGAGGGGGGGCCTTGCAGTTCTTC. The chain uses TRBV12-3 or TRBV12-4 and TRBJ2-1, with D perhaps TRBD2 (7 bases). The CDR3 spans 15 residues. The V and J ends lost 7 bases and 12 bases respectively, with 25 bases between them.